This is a list of T cell receptor beta chains from one sample in a study of neurological immune-mediated disorders. TCRdb called the 5' RACE reads again in MiXCR, with one record for every CDR3 protein. This sample has tens of thousands of distinct CDR3 sequences; roughly 2.5% occur once, and the top ten carry around 3%. Sequenced input: PBMCs. The origin of the receptors is a man in his fifties with multiple sclerosis. Each CDR3 is given with its conserved first and last residue. The D gene is left open where the match is weak. Only some rows state a clone size, as once, few, many or a class for expanded clones.

J gene,D gene,CDR3 length,V gene,clone size,CDR3 protein,CDR3 DNA
TRBJ2-2,-,13,TRBV12-3/TRBV12-4,many,CASSFLSTGELFF,TGTGCCAGCAGTTTTCTATCCACCGGGGAGCTGTTTTTT
TRBJ2-2,-,13,TRBV3-1,many,CASSPALTGELFF,TGTGCCAGCAGCCCCGCGCTCACCGGGGAGCTGTTTTTT
TRBJ1-2,-,15,TRBV18,few,CASSATDRADGGYTF,TGTGCCAGCTCAGCCACGGATAGGGCGGACGGTGGCTACACCTTC
TRBJ2-7,-,15,TRBV4-3,many,CASSPPQGGAGEQYF,TGCGCCAGCAGCCCGCCTCAGGGGGGGGCCGGGGAGCAGTACTTC
TRBJ1-2,-,13,TRBV11-2,many,CASRHKASGGYTF,TGTGCCAGCAGACACAAGGCCAGCGGTGGCTACACCTTC
TRBJ1-1,-,15,TRBV29-1,many,CSVAHLGDVNTEAFF,TGCAGCGTTGCTCATCTTGGGGACGTGAACACTGAAGCTTTCTTT
TRBJ2-7,-,12,TRBV6-1,many,CASTGIAYEQYF,TGTGCCAGCACGGGGATCGCCTACGAGCAGTACTTC
TRBJ1-6,-,12,TRBV27,many,CASIGGVKSLHF,TGTGCCAGCATCGGGGGGGTAAAGTCCCTCCACTTT
TRBJ1-5,TRBD1,14,TRBV5-5,many,CASSFTGGNQPQHF,TGTGCCAGCAGCTTTACAGGGGGCAATCAGCCCCAGCATTTT
TRBJ1-3,TRBD1,14,TRBV6-1,many,CASRQGKFGNTIYF,TGTGCCAGCAGACAGGGGAAGTTTGGAAACACCATATATTTT
TRBJ2-6,TRBD1,18,TRBV6-5,-,CASRPTGARSSGANVLTF,TGTGCCAGCAGACCGACAGGGGCGAGATCATCTGGGGCCAACGTCCTGACTTTC
TRBJ2-5,TRBD2,15,TRBV7-7,many,CASSPSGGVQETQYF,TGTGCCAGCAGCCCGAGCGGGGGGGTCCAAGAGACCCAGTACTTC
TRBJ2-1,TRBD2,15,TRBV5-5,many,CASSLAGAPYNEQFF,TGTGCCAGCAGCTTAGCGGGGGCCCCTTACAATGAGCAGTTCTTC
TRBJ2-7,-,14,TRBV6-5,many,CASSSLRGSYEQYF,TGTGCCAGCAGTTCCCTCCGAGGCTCCTACGAGCAGTACTTC
TRBJ1-1,-,13,TRBV5-1,many,CASRADSDTEAFF,TGCGCCAGCAGAGCTGACAGTGACACTGAAGCTTTCTTT
TRBJ1-2,TRBD1,17,TRBV7-8,many,CASSLDGTGMGHYGYTF,TGTGCCAGCAGCTTAGATGGGACAGGGATGGGGCACTATGGCTACACCTTC
TRBJ2-3,TRBD2,12,TRBV5-1,many,CASTGGADTQYF,TGCGCCAGCACGGGGGGAGCAGATACGCAGTATTTT
TRBJ2-7,-,13,TRBV5-5,many,CASSSGDLYEQYF,TGTGCCAGCAGCAGTGGGGACCTCTACGAGCAGTACTTC
TRBJ1-3,-,11,TRBV20-1,many,CSGTTGNTIYF,TGCAGTGGGACAACCGGAAACACCATATATTTT
TRBJ2-5,-,15,TRBV7-2,many,CASSLGSGAQETQYF,TGTGCCAGCAGCTTAGGGTCGGGGGCCCAAGAGACCCAGTACTTC
TRBJ2-6,TRBD1,15,TRBV20-1,many,CSATQGATGANVLTF,TGCAGTGCTACCCAGGGGGCGACTGGGGCCAACGTCCTGACTTTC
TRBJ2-1,-,14,TRBV20-1,many,CSASGARSYNEQFF,TGCAGTGCTAGCGGGGCCCGCTCCTACAATGAGCAGTTCTTC
TRBJ2-3,TRBD2,17,TRBV5-1,many,CASSPLASGTSTDTQYF,TGCGCCAGCAGCCCGCTGGCTAGCGGGACCAGCACAGATACGCAGTATTTT
TRBJ1-2,-,14,TRBV28,many,CASRPPRGGYGYTF,TGTGCCAGCAGGCCGCCCCGGGGTGGCTATGGCTACACCTTC
TRBJ2-4,-,11,TRBV29-1,many,CSVEQGNIQYF,TGCAGCGTTGAACAGGGAAACATTCAGTACTTC
TRBJ1-3,-,13,TRBV6-5,many,CASSTPGGNTIYF,TGTGCCAGCAGCACCCCCGGGGGAAACACCATATATTTT
TRBJ2-2,TRBD1,14,TRBV7-9,many,CASSSRGRTGELFF,TGTGCCAGCAGCTCCAGGGGGCGGACCGGGGAGCTGTTTTTT
TRBJ1-1,TRBD1,14,TRBV20-1,many,CSARDGRGLTEAFF,TGCAGTGCTAGAGATGGCAGGGGGCTCACTGAAGCTTTCTTT
TRBJ2-1,-,12,TRBV6-6,many,CASSTKGDEQFF,TGTGCCAGCAGTACCAAGGGGGATGAGCAGTTCTTC
TRBJ2-5,TRBD2,13,TRBV9,many,CASSPGLAETQYF,TGTGCCAGCAGCCCCGGACTAGCTGAGACCCAGTACTTC
TRBJ2-1,-,15,TRBV10-2,many,CASSSLPSSYNEQFF,TGCGCCAGCAGTTCACTCCCCTCTTCCTACAATGAGCAGTTCTTC
TRBJ1-1,TRBD1,13,TRBV29-1,many,CSARQGADTEAFF,TGCAGCGCTAGACAGGGGGCGGACACTGAAGCTTTCTTT
TRBJ2-1,-,17,TRBV28,many,CASTSSGGPSSYNEQFF,TGTGCCAGCACATCCTCCGGGGGACCTAGCTCCTACAATGAGCAGTTCTTC
TRBJ1-1,-,13,TRBV7-6,many,CASSLTKSAEAFF,TGTGCCAGCAGCTTAACGAAGAGCGCTGAAGCTTTCTTT
TRBJ2-2,-,16,TRBV29-1,many,CSVEDPGHRNTGELFF,TGCAGCGTTGAAGATCCCGGGCACAGAAACACCGGGGAGCTGTTTTTT
TRBJ1-2,-,14,TRBV2,many,CASSEDAGHYGYTF,TGTGCCAGCAGTGAAGACGCAGGGCACTATGGCTACACCTTC
TRBJ2-1,-,12,TRBV5-1,-,CASSLDSNEQFF,TGCGCCAGCAGCTTGGATTCCAATGAGCAGTTCTTC
TRBJ2-3,-,15,TRBV7-8,many,CASSPLQADTDTQYF,TGTGCCAGCAGCCCCCTCCAGGCCGACACAGATACGCAGTATTTT
TRBJ2-1,-,14,TRBV6-2/TRBV6-3,many,CASRGYQRINEQFF,TGTGCCAGCAGAGGGTACCAGCGTATCAATGAGCAGTTCTTC
TRBJ1-6,-,14,TRBV7-9,-,CASEAQESGVSLHF,TGTGCCAGCGAGGCGCAGGAATCGGGTGTCTCCCTCCACTTT
TRBJ2-1,-,13,TRBV4-3,many,CASSQGIRDEQFF,TGCGCCAGCAGCCAGGGAATAAGGGATGAGCAGTTCTTC
TRBJ1-1,-,15,TRBV5-6,many,CASSSWGLINTEAFF,TGTGCCAGCAGCTCCTGGGGACTAATTAACACTGAAGCTTTCTTT
TRBJ2-7,-,15,TRBV12-2,-,CASRFGTGEHGEQYF,TGTGCAAGTCGCTTCGGGACAGGGGAGCATGGCGAGCAGTACTTC
TRBJ2-1,TRBD2,15,TRBV5-1,-,CASSLTSGVREEQFF,TGCGCCAGCAGCTTAACTAGCGGGGTGAGGGAAGAGCAGTTCTTC
TRBJ1-4,TRBD1,16,TRBV5-5,many,CASRRTGGRWGEKLFF,TGTGCCAGCAGGCGTACAGGGGGCCGATGGGGTGAAAAACTGTTTTTT
TRBJ2-6,-,17,TRBV4-3,many,CASSQEGPLAGANVLTF,TGCGCCAGCAGCCAGGAAGGACCCTTGGCTGGGGCCAACGTCCTGACTTTC
TRBJ1-1,TRBD1,16,TRBV4-1,many,CASSQVLQGVNTEAFF,TGCGCCAGCAGCCAAGTACTACAGGGGGTGAACACTGAAGCTTTCTTT
TRBJ2-7,-,12,TRBV20-1,many,CSARGVAYEQYF,TGCAGTGCTAGAGGGGTAGCCTACGAGCAGTACTTC
TRBJ2-5,TRBD2,13,TRBV29-1,many,CSEASGVQETQYF,TGCAGCGAAGCTAGCGGCGTACAAGAGACCCAGTACTTC
TRBJ2-2,-,16,TRBV5-1,many,CASSPGLSRATGELFF,TGCGCCAGCAGCCCGGGACTCTCCCGGGCCACCGGGGAGCTGTTTTTT
TRBJ1-5,TRBD1,16,TRBV18,many,CASSPLGTGGDQPQHF,TGTGCCAGCTCACCACTAGGGACAGGGGGGGATCAGCCCCAGCATTTT
TRBJ1-1,-,15,TRBV27,many,CASSLNPEGNTEAFF,TGTGCCAGCAGTTTAAATCCAGAGGGGAACACTGAAGCTTTCTTT
TRBJ2-3,TRBD1,17,TRBV18,few,CASSPLPGQGATDKQYF,TGTGCCAGCTCACCCCTCCCAGGACAGGGGGCTACAGATAAGCAGTATTTT
TRBJ1-2,-,15,TRBV10-3,many,CAISESNSRGYGYTF,TGTGCCATCAGTGAGTCGAACAGTCGAGGCTATGGCTACACCTTC
TRBJ2-2,TRBD2,14,TRBV7-2,many,CASSPTSVMRELFF,TGTGCCAGCAGCCCAACTAGCGTGATGAGGGAGCTGTTTTTT